Listed here is a single TCR beta chain. Its antigen is not identified. The data are from a study of T cells in Graves' hyperthyroidism and ophthalmopathy. Study results and limitations: Most clonotypes expanded in thyroid above 0.001 were likewise present in blood. The model's output predicted ophthalmopathy at a median of roughly 6.9 months prior to onset.

This CDR3 has 16 residues. CDR1 is LNHDA, CDR2 SQIVND, per germline (reference sequence). The trim removed 5 bases at V and 2 bases at J, leaving 10 bases unmatched. Template material for amplifying TCR beta CDR3 regions consisted of RNA transcripts. First-round RT-PCR targeting the TCR CDR3 was performed with the HTBI primer set. TCRdb used MiXCR to reprocess the multiplex PCR reads, holding one entry per CDR3 protein. The sample lists about 350,000 distinct CDR3 sequences; 11% to 15% were seen once. Specimen: blood. The chain employs TRBV19 and TRBJ2-3, with TRBD1 identical over 7 bases. The clonotype comes from a woman aged 25 to 39 with Graves' hyperthyroidism. As DNA, the CDR3 is TGTGCCAGTAGTCAAGTGACAGGGACCATCACAGATACGCAGTATTTT. It yields the protein CASSQVTGTITDTQYF.